These 16 T cell receptor beta chains were sequenced from one sample in a study of Graves' ophthalmopathy and Graves' hyperthyroidism. Beta-chain TCR CDR3 regions were amplified from RNA transcripts. HTBI primers served in a first-round RT-PCR, which a second-round multiplex PCR followed. One entry per CDR3 protein results from TCRdb running MiXCR on the multiplex PCR reads. The data contain about 620,000 distinct CDR3 sequences, approximately 21% of them singletons. Material for sequencing was peripheral blood. The receptors derive from a woman under 30 with stable Graves' hyperthyroidism. Some clones in this sample may be carry-over from other donors' samples.

This clonotype was recorded at least ten times. The rearrangement links TRBV7-9 to TRBJ1-2, with D tentatively TRBD1 (6 bases). This CDR3 contains 15 residues. V was shortened by 5 bases and J by 3 bases, with 16 bases between the two germline ends. The germline V gene encodes CDR1 SEHNR and CDR2 FQNEAQ (reference sequence). The CDR3 nucleotides are TGTGCCAGCAGCCCTGTGGACAGCGATGACTATGGCTACACCTTC. This codes for CASSPVDSDDYGYTF. The variable domain in full, completed from reference TRBV7-9 and TRBJ1-2, reads DTGVSQNPRHKITKRGQNVTFRCDPISEHNRLYWYRQTLGQGPEFLTYFQNEAQLEKSRLLSDRFSAERPKGSFSTLEIQRTEQGDSAMYLCASSPVDSDDYGYTFGSGTRLTVV.

This clonotype was counted at least ten times. The chain has TRBV5-1 and TRBJ2-7; D possibly corresponds to TRBD1 (5 bases). This CDR3 is built from 14 residues. CDR1 and CDR2 (germline): SGHRS, YFSETQ. With 0 bases removed from V and 6 bases from J, the gap between germline ends came to 13 bases. The CDR3 DNA reads TGCGCCAGCAGCTTGGCCAGGGCTAATTCCGAGCAGTACTTC. Protein product: CASSLARANSEQYF.

This clonotype was seen at least ten times. The chain has TRBV9 and TRBJ1-3; D uncertain. The CDR3 is made up of 13 amino acids. Germline CDR1 and CDR2: SGDLS and YYNGEE. V lost 7 bases to trimming and J lost 2 bases, with 10 bases between them. CDR3 in DNA: TGTGCCAGCCGACCGAGAACTGGAAACACCATATATTTT. It translates to CASRPRTGNTIYF.

This clonotype was seen just once. V usage is TRBV6-5 and J usage is TRBJ1-2, with D perhaps TRBD1 (5 bases). Trimming left V 0 bases short and J 2 bases short, with 10 bases between. Germline loops: CDR1 MNHEY, CDR2 SVGAGI. There are 15 residues in the CDR3. The CDR3 is CASSYSIQGNYGYTF. For the CDR3, the DNA is TGTGCCAGCAGTTACTCGATCCAGGGAAACTATGGCTACACCTTC.

In this sample, this clonotype turned up many times. V usage is TRBV12-3 or TRBV12-4 and J usage is TRBJ1-3, with D possibly TRBD1 on 6 matching bases. Deletions cut 8 bases from V and 2 bases from J, with 10 bases between. The CDR3 extends over 13 amino acids. The CDR3 bases are TGTGCCAGCGTTAGGGGGGCTGGAAACACCATATATTTT. Its translation: CASVRGAGNTIYF.

Many counts were recorded for this clonotype. CDR3 DNA: TGTGCCAGCAGCCAATACCAGGGTCATGGGGCCAACGTCCTGACTTTC. This gives the protein CASSQYQGHGANVLTF. V is TRBV2 and J is TRBJ2-6; perhaps TRBD1 as D (5 bases). Germline V CDR1 and CDR2: SNHLY, FYNNEI. This CDR3 is built from 16 residues. The V end was cut by 6 bases, the J end by 3 bases, with 15 bases between.

CDR3 sequence reads: CASSYDGNSPLHF. CDR3 in DNA: TGTGCCAGCAGTTACGACGGAAATTCACCCCTCCACTTT. The rearrangement links TRBV6-5 to TRBJ1-6; D uncertain. This CDR3 comprises 13 residues. Deletions cut 2 bases from V and 7 bases from J, with 6 bases between. Per the germline V gene, CDR1 is MNHEY and CDR2 is SVGAGI.

Many counts were recorded for this clonotype. The chain is built from TRBV29-1 and TRBJ2-4, with TRBD2 as a possible D gene (5 bases). The V end lost 4 bases, the J end lost 1 base, and 11 bases lay between the germline ends. The CDR3 runs to 14 residues. Germline CDR1 and CDR2: SQVTM and ANQGSEA. The CDR3 sequence: CSVVISAAKNIQYF. The CDR3 DNA sequence: TGCAGCGTTGTCATTAGCGCGGCCAAAAACATTCAGTACTTC. Combining the CDR3 with reference TRBV29-1 and TRBJ2-4 gives the whole variable domain SAVISQKPSRDICQRGTSLTIQCQVDSQVTMMFWYRQQPGQSLTLIATANQGSEATYESGFVIDKFPISRPNLTFSTLTVSNMSPEDSSIYLCSVVISAAKNIQYFGAGTRLSVL.

The gene calls are TRBV4-1 and TRBJ1-1; TRBD1 matches at 9 bases. Trimming removed 2 bases from V and 8 bases from J; junction bases left unmatched: 12. The CDR3 runs 16 residues. Germline CDR1 MGHRA, CDR2 YSYEKL. In DNA, the CDR3 is TGCGCCAGCAGCCAACCAAACCGGGACAGGGCGGCCGAAGCTTTCTTT. Its protein product is CASSQPNRDRAAEAFF.

This clonotype has more than one count but fewer than ten. The CDR3 DNA reads as TGTGCCACCAGCAGAGATTTTGCTGCTGGTTTGGAAGCTTTCTTT. Its protein is CATSRDFAAGLEAFF. The chain couples TRBV15 to TRBJ1-1; D is uncertain. The CDR3 spans 15 residues. Germline V gene lookup returns CDR1 LNHNV and CDR2 YYDKDF (reference sequence). The V gene lost 0 bases and the J gene lost 8 bases, with 16 bases spanning the gap.

The V gene is TRBV6-4, the J gene TRBJ2-2; D not resolved. Trimming pared 0 bases from V and 1 base from J, leaving 6 bases between. From germline, CDR1 is MRHNA and CDR2 SNTAGT. There are 15 residues in the CDR3. This CDR3 is CASSDSSGNTGELFF. CDR3 DNA sequence: TGTGCCAGCAGTGACTCGTCAGGGAACACCGGGGAGCTGTTTTTT.

This clonotype was counted many times. The V call is TRBV10-3, the J call TRBJ2-7; D could derive from TRBD1 or TRBD2 (6 bases each). The CDR3 consists of 13 residues. V was trimmed by 8 bases and J by 2 bases, leaving 13 bases between them. Germline values: CDR1 ENHRY, CDR2 SYGVKD. In DNA, the CDR3 is TGTGCCATCTTGGGGGGCGAAGCCTACGAGCAGTACTTC. Translation gives CAILGGEAYEQYF.

This clonotype was counted at least ten times. The chain recombines TRBV13 with TRBJ1-1; maybe TRBD1 (6 bases). CDR1 is PRHDT and CDR2 is FYEKMQ in the germline V gene (reference sequence). V dropped 5 bases and J dropped 1 base, with 17 bases sitting between them. The CDR3 spans 16 residues. This chain's CDR3 is CASSPNLQGWNTEAFF. The CDR3 DNA follows: TGTGCCAGCAGCCCAAATTTACAGGGATGGAACACTGAAGCTTTCTTT.

V and J are TRBV2 and TRBJ1-1; perhaps TRBD1 as D (5 bases). Trimming removed 11 bases at V and 2 bases at J, with 24 bases between. The CDR3 spans 16 residues. Germline-derived CDR1 and CDR2 are SNHLY and FYNNEI. The chain's CDR3 is CAGGTRGTRANTEAFF. CDR3 coding DNA: TGTGCCGGGGGGACTCGGGGGACCAGGGCAAACACTGAAGCTTTCTTT.

This clonotype was counted ten times or more. The V gene is TRBV12-3 or TRBV12-4, the J gene TRBJ2-7; 7 positions match TRBD1. Trimming took 6 bases from V and 4 from J; bases not matched to a gene: 15. The CDR3 extends over 16 amino acids. The CDR3 DNA is TGTGCCAGCAGCAAAGACAGGGCCGCTGGATTATACGAGCAGTACTTC. Translation: CASSKDRAAGLYEQYF.

V usage is TRBV11-2 and J usage is TRBJ2-2; TRBD2 might be the D (6 bases). The CDR3 has 15 residues. Germline V lookup: CDR1 SGHAT, CDR2 FQNNGV. The ends were cut back, 5 bases at V and 4 bases at J, with 14 bases in the middle. The CDR3: CASSRRTTTTGELFF. CDR3 DNA sequence: TGTGCCAGCAGCCGCCGGACTACGACCACCGGGGAGCTGTTTTTT.